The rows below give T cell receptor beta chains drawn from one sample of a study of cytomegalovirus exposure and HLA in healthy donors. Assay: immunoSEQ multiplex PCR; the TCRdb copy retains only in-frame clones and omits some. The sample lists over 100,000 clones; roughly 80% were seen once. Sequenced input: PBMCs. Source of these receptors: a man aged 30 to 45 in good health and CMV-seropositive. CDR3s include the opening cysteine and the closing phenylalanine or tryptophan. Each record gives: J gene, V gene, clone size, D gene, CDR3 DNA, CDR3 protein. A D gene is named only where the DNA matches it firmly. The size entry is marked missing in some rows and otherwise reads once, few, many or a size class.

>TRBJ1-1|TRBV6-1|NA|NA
TGTGCCAGCAGCAACGTTACAGGGCCCGCTGAAGCTTTCTTT
CASSNVTGPAEAFF
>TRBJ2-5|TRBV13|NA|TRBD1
TGTGCCAGCAGCTTAGGGCCCCCGACAGGGTGGGATACGGAGACCCAGTACTTC
CASSLGPPTGWDTETQYF
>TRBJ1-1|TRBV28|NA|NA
TGTGCCAGCAGCCTCGGACTGATTTCGGACACTGAAGCTTTCTTT
CASSLGLISDTEAFF
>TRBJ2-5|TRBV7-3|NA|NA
TGTGCCAGCAGCTTAAGGCATCAAGAGACCCAGTACTTC
CASSLRHQETQYF
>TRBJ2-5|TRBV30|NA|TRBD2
TGTGCCTGGAGTGTACTGGCGGGAGGGTTGGAGACCCAGTACTTC
CAWSVLAGGLETQYF
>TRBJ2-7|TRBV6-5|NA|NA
TGTGCCAGCAGTTACTCTGAGAGCTACGAGCAGTACTTC
CASSYSESYEQYF
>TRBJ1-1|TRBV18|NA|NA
TGTGCCAGCCGCGAAAGCCAGGGTAACACTGAAGCTTTCTTT
CASRESQGNTEAFF
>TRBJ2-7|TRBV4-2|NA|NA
TGTGCCAGCAGCCCTATGACTACAGGGTACGAGCAGTACTTC
CASSPMTTGYEQYF
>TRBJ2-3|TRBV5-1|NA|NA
TGCGCCAGCAGCTTGGCCCCCAGGGGCCTCACAGATACGCAGTATTTT
CASSLAPRGLTDTQYF
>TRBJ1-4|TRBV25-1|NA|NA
TGTGCCAGCAGTGCGGTTACAACTAATGAAAAACTGTTTTTT
CASSAVTTNEKLFF
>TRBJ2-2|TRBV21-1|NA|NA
TGTGCCAGCAGCAAAGTTGAGGGAAAATCGGGAAAAACCGGGGAGCTGTTTTTT
CASSKVEGKSGKTGELFF
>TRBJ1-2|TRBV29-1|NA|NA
TGCAGCGCCATGACACAGGGTATTGGCTATGGCTACACCTTC
CSAMTQGIGYGYTF
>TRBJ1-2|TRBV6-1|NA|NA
TGTGCCAGCAGTGAAACCGTCGGGGAGTTAATCGGCTACACCTTC
CASSETVGELIGYTF
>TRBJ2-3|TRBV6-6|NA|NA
TGTGCCAGCAGTTATAGTCCGACAGATACGCAGTATTTT
CASSYSPTDTQYF
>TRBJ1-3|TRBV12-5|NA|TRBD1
TGTGCTAGTGGTGATCCACGGACAGGTGGAAACACCATATATTTT
CASGDPRTGGNTIYF
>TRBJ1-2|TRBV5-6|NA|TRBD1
TGTGCCAGCAGCAGGACAGGGGAGGGCTATGGCTACACCTTC
CASSRTGEGYGYTF
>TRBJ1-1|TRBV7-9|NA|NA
TGTGCCAGCAGCTTAGCGGGGGACCGGGACAAAGCTTTCTTT
CASSLAGDRDKAFF
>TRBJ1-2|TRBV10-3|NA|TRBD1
TGTGCCATCAGTGAAGAAGGGACAGGGAATGACTATGGCTACACCTTC
CAISEEGTGNDYGYTF
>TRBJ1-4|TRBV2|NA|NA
TGTGCCAGCAGTGAAAGGGGAATGGGGAATGAAAAACTGTTTTTT
CASSERGMGNEKLFF
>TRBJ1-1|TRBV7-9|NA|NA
TGTGCCAGCAGCTTAGTCCGGGACACTATTGAAGCTTTCTTT
CASSLVRDTIEAFF
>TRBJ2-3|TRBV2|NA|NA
TGTGCCAGTCGCTGGGAGACAGATACGCAGTATTTT
CASRWETDTQYF
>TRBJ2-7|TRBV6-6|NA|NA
TGTGCCAGCGGCTCAGGTTGGGGGGAGTTTTCCTACGAGCAGTACTTC
CASGSGWGEFSYEQYF
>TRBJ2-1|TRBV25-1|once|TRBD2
TGTGCCAGCAGTGAATCAGGGACTAGCGGGAATGAGCAGTTCTTC
CASSESGTSGNEQFF
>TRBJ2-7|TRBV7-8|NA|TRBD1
TGTGCCAGCAGCGTTGGCCCCCGGGACAGGGGATTCGACCCCTACGAGCAGTACTTC
CASSVGPRDRGFDPYEQYF
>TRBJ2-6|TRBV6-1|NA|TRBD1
TGTGCCAGCAGTGCATACAGGGGGTCGGGGGCCAACGTCCTGACTTTC
CASSAYRGSGANVLTF
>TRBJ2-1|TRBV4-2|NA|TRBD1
TGTGCCAGCAGCGCGGACAGGATGTACAATGAGCAGTTCTTC
CASSADRMYNEQFF
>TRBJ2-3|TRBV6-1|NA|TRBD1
TGTGCCAGCACCCCACAGGGGGTGAGCACAGATACGCAGTATTTT
CASTPQGVSTDTQYF
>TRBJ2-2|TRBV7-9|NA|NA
TGTGCCAGCAGCTTCTCCAAAACTAACACCGGGGAGCTGTTTTTT
CASSFSKTNTGELFF
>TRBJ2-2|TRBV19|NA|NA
TGTGCCAGTAGTATCGGGAGAGACACCGGGGAGCTGTTTTTT
CASSIGRDTGELFF
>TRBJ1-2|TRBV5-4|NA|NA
TGTGCCAGCAGCTTGGATCGGCAGGGTGTCACCTTC
CASSLDRQGVTF
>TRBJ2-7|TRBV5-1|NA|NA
TGCGCCAGCAGCACGGAGGGGAGCCAGGGGGACTACGAGCAGTACTTC
CASSTEGSQGDYEQYF
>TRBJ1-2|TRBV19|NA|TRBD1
TGTGCCAGTAGCCTGGGACAGGGATATAACTATGGCTACACCTTC
CASSLGQGYNYGYTF
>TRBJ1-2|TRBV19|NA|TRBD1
TGTGCCAGTAGTGGACAGGATGGCTACACCTTC
CASSGQDGYTF
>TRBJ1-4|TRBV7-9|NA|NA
TGTGCCAGCAGCGCCTCAGGGGAAGAAAAACTGTTTTTT
CASSASGEEKLFF
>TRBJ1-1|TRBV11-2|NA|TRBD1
TGTGCCAGCAGCTTAGTGGGACAGGAGGGCACTGAAGCTTTCTTT
CASSLVGQEGTEAFF
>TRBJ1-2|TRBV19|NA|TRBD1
TGTGCCAGTAGTACCGGGGACAGCCCTAACTATGGCTACACCTTC
CASSTGDSPNYGYTF
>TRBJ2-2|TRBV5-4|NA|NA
TGTGCCAGCAGCTTGGTGGAGACCGGGGAGCTGTTTTTT
CASSLVETGELFF
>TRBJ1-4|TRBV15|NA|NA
TGTGCCACCAGCAGAGATCCGACAGGCCAGGAAAAACTGTTTTTT
CATSRDPTGQEKLFF
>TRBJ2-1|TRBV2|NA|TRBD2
TGTGCCAGCAGCGGGCTAGCGGGGTTCAATGAGCAGTTCTTC
CASSGLAGFNEQFF
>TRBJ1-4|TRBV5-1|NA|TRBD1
TGCGCCAGCACATTCCTGGACAGGGGAGAAAAACTGTTTTTT
CASTFLDRGEKLFF
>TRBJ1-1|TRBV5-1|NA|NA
TGCGCCAGCAGACTCTATTCAGGGGTCACTGAAGCTTTCTTT
CASRLYSGVTEAFF
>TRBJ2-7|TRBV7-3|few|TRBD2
TGTGCCAGCAGCGCGGGAGGGTCTGGACTAGCGGGGGGCTACGAGCAGTACTTC
CASSAGGSGLAGGYEQYF
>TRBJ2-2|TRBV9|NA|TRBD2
TGTGCCAGCAGCGTAAGGCGGGGGGGATACGCGGACACCGGGGAGCTGTTTTTT
CASSVRRGGYADTGELFF
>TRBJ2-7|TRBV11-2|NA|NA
TGTGCCAGCAGCTTTAGCGGCGCGCACTACGAGCAGTACTTC
CASSFSGAHYEQYF
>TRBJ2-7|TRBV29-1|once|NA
TGCAGCGTTGTAACTATCAGTTCCTACGAGCAGTACTTC
CSVVTISSYEQYF
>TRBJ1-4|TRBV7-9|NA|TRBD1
TGTGCCAGCAGCCCCCGGGACAGGCAAAATGAAAAACTGTTTTTT
CASSPRDRQNEKLFF
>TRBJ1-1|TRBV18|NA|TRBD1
TGTGCCAGCTCACCTGCTTCGGGACAGGGGAGGATTACTGAAGCTTTCTTT
CASSPASGQGRITEAFF
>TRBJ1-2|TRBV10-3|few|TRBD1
TGTGCCATCGGCACCGGGACAGCCTATGGCTACACCTTC
CAIGTGTAYGYTF
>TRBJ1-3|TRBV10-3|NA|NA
TGTGCCATCGCGACAGGACACTCTGGAAACACCATATATTTT
CAIATGHSGNTIYF
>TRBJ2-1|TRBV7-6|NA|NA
TGTGCCAGCAGCTTAGCGGAGGCGAGGGTGAGCAATGAGCAGTTCTTC
CASSLAEARVSNEQFF